The T cell receptor (beta chain) under discussion was sequenced for a study of T cells in women clearing cervical HPV infection. At the level of the study: Controls were women whose single incident HPV16 infection cleared within 12 months without precancer or cancer.

For this clone: Its antigen is undetermined. The read ends 3 residues early relative to the CDR3; the germline J gene fills the gap.

This CDR3 is built from 12 residues. CDR1 and CDR2 from the germline V gene are SEHNR and FQNEAQ (reference sequence). The trim removed 5 bases at V and 5 bases at J, leaving 2 bases unmatched. Clones were sequenced by immunoSEQ multiplex PCR, and TCRdb holds only the in-frame ones, with some missing. The listing contains fewer than 50,000 clones. Points from the study as a whole: Controls had more TRBV6-7 (roughly 0.16%) than cases (about 0.11%).

The chain recombines TRBV7-9 with TRBJ1-2; 7 positions match TRBD1. The receptor was derived from a woman aged 18 to 75 with a cervical HPV16 infection that either progressed to CIN3+ or cleared (not recorded which). The sequenced material came from blood buffy coat. Here the CDR3 reads CASSQGEYGYTF. The sequenced part of the CDR3 DNA is TGTGCCAGCAGCCAGGGGGAGTATGGC. The variable domain in full, with the rest retrieved from reference TRBV7-9 and TRBJ1-2, is DTGVSQNPRHKITKRGQNVTFRCDPISEHNRLYWYRQTLGQGPEFLTYFQNEAQLEKSRLLSDRFSAERPKGSFSTLEIQRTEQGDSAMYLCASSQGEYGYTFGSGTRLTVV.